These 2 T cell receptor beta chains were all obtained from the same sample, sequenced in a study of vaccination and CD4 T cells after COVID-19. Antigens for these TCRs are unknown. Sequenced with the Oncomine TCR Beta short-read assay was DNA taken from cultured CD4+ T cells. Via MiXCR, TCRdb re-called the PCR reads, giving one row per CDR3 protein. The profile shows 14,000 to 15,000 distinct CDR3 sequences, more than 40% of them singletons. Noted treatment: approximately 10-day PBMC culture with coronavirus spike peptide pools or control peptides (ViraFEST assay). Sequenced input: CD4+ T cells from blood, cultured in vitro. The receptors were sampled from a human donor who had recovered from COVID-19.

V usage is TRBV5-1 and J usage is TRBJ2-3, with TRBD2 matching over 15 bases. V shed 0 bases and J 1 base; nucleotides not matched to a gene: 0. The CDR3 contains 17 residues. CDR1 is SGHRS and CDR2 is YFSETQ in the germline V gene. The CDR3 reads CASSLGTSGGGTDTQYF. The CDR3 DNA follows: TGCGCCAGCAGCTTGGGGACTAGCGGGGGGGGCACAGATACGCAGTATTTT.

This clonotype occurred once. The chain has TRBV19 and TRBJ2-7; 11 bases fit TRBD1. V was clipped by 3 bases and J by 5 bases; unmatched bases: 9. This CDR3 is 16 amino acids long. CDR1 is LNHDA, CDR2 SQIVND, per germline (reference sequence). The CDR3 loop is CASSMPRTGGYNEQYF. The CDR3 DNA reads TGTGCCAGTAGTATGCCCCGGACAGGGGGCTACAACGAGCAGTACTTC.